This T cell receptor beta chain was sequenced for a study of cytomegalovirus exposure and HLA in healthy donors. Researchers ran the PCR with 60 Vbeta and 13 Jbeta primers. Sequencing used immunoSEQ multiplex PCR; TCRdb keeps in-frame clones, though not all of them. The profile shows approximately 90,000 clones, over 70% of them singletons. Germline V gene sequence: CDR1 LNHDA, CDR2 SQIVND (reference sequence). V shed 9 bases, J shed 5 bases, and the junction held 11 bases outside the gene matches. The CDR3 spans 15 residues. Material: PBMCs. The clonotype originates from a man between 35 and 55 years old in good health and CMV-seronegative. The chain uses TRBV19 and TRBJ1-5; TRBD1 aligns across 9 bases. CDR3 nucleotide sequence: TGTGCCAGCGAGACCGGGACAGGGTATGATCAGCCCCAGCATTTT. It translates to CASETGTGYDQPQHF.